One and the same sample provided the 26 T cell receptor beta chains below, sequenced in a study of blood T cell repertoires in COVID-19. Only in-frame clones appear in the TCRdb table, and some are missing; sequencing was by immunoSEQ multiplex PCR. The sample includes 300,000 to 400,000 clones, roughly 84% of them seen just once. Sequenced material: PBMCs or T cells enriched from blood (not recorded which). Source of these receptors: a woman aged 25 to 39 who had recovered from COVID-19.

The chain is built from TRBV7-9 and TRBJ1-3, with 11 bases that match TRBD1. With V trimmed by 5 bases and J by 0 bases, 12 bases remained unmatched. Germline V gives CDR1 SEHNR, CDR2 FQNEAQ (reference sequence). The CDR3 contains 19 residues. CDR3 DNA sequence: TGTGCCAGCAGCACCCAGGGGACAGGGGGTATTTCCTCTGGAAACACCATATATTTT. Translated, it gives CASSTQGTGGISSGNTIYF. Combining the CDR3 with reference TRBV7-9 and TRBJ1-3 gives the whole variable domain DTGVSQNPRHKITKRGQNVTFRCDPISEHNRLYWYRQTLGQGPEFLTYFQNEAQLEKSRLLSDRFSAERPKGSFSTLEIQRTEQGDSAMYLCASSTQGTGGISSGNTIYFGEGSWLTVV.

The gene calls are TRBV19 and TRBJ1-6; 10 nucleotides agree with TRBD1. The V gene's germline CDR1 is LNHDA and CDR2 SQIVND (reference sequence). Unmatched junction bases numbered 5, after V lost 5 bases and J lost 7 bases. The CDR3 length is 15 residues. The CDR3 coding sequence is TGTGCCAGTAGTGCTTCGGGACAGGGGAATTCACCCCTCCACTTT. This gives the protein CASSASGQGNSPLHF.

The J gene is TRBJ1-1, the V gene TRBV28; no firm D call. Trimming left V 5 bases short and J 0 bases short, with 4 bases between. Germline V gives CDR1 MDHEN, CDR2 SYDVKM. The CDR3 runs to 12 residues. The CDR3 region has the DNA TGTGCCAGCAGTGACTTGAACACTGAAGCTTTCTTT. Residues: CASSDLNTEAFF.

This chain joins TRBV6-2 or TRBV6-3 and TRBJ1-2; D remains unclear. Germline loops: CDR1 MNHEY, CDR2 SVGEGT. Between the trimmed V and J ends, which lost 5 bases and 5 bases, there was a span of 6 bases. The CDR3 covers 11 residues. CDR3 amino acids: CASSIFYGYTF. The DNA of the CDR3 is TGTGCCAGCAGTATCTTTTATGGCTACACCTTC.

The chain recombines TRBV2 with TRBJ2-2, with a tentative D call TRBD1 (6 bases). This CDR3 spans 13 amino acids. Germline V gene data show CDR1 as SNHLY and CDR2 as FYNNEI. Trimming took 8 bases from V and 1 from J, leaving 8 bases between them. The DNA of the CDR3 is TGTGCCAGCCGGACAGAGAACACCGGGGAGCTGTTTTTT. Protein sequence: CASRTENTGELFF.

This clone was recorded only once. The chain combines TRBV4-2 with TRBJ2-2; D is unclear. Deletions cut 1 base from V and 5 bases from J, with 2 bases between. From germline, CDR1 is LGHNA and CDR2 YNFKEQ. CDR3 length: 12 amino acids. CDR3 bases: TGTGCCAGCAGCCAAGCTACCGGGGAGCTGTTTTTT. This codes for CASSQATGELFF.

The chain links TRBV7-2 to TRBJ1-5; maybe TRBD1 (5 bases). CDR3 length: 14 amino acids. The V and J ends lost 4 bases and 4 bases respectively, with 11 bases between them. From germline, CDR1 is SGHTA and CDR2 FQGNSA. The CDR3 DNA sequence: TGTGCCAGCAGCTGGGGGGGGGTTAATCAGCCCCAGCATTTT. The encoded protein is CASSWGGVNQPQHF.

The CDR3 loop is CASSLGGAQETQYF. CDR3 nucleotide sequence: TGCGCCAGCAGCTTAGGGGGGGCTCAAGAGACCCAGTACTTC. This chain uses TRBV5-1 with TRBJ2-5; D is perhaps TRBD2 (7 bases). Germline V gene sequence: CDR1 SGHRS, CDR2 YFSETQ. The CDR3 is 14 residues long. V was pared by 2 bases and J by 2 bases, with 10 bases between. Filled out from reference TRBV5-1 and TRBJ2-5, the complete variable domain reads KAGVTQTPRYLIKTRGQQVTLSCSPISGHRSVSWYQQTPGQGLQFLFEYFSETQRNKGNFPGRFSGRQFSNSRSEMNVSTLELGDSALYLCASSLGGAQETQYFGPGTRLLVL.

CDR3 amino acids: CASSLWTGGSEAFF. The CDR3 nucleotides read TGTGCCAGCAGCTTATGGACAGGGGGCTCTGAAGCTTTCTTT. The chain has TRBV7-6 and TRBJ1-1, with TRBD1 matching 11 bases. Per germline, CDR1 SGHVS and CDR2 FNYEAQ. V shed 2 bases and J 6 bases; nucleotides not matched to a gene: 2. This CDR3 contains 14 residues.

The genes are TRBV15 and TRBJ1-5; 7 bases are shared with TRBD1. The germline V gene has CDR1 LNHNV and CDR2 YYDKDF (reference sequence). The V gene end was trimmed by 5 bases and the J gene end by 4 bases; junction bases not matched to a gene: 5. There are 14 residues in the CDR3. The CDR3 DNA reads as TGTGCCACCAGCTCAGGGGGTGGGAATCAGCCCCAGCATTTT. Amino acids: CATSSGGGNQPQHF.

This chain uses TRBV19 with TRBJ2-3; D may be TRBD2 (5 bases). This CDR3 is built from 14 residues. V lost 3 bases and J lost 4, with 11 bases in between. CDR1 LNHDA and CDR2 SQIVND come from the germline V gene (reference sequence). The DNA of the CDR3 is TGTGCCAGTAGTATTGGGGAGTCTGCAGATACGCAGTATTTT. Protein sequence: CASSIGESADTQYF.

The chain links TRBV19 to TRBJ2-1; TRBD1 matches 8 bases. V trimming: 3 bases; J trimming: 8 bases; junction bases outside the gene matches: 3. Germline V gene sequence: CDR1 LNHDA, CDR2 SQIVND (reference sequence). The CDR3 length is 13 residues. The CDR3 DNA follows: TGTGCCAGTAGTATGGACAGGGAAGATGAGCAGTTCTTC. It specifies CASSMDREDEQFF.

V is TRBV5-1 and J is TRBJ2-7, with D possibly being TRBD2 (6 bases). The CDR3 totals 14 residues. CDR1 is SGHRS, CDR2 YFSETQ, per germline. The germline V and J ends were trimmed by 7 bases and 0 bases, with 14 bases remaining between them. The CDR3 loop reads CASRSSENSYEQYF. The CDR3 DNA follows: TGCGCCAGCCGGTCTAGCGAAAACTCCTACGAGCAGTACTTC.

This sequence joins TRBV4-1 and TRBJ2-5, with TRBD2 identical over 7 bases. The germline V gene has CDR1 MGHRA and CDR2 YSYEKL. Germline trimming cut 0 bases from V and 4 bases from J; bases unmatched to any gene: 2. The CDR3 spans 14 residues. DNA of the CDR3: TGCGCCAGCAGCCAAGACGGCGGGGGAGAGACCCAGTACTTC. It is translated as CASSQDGGGETQYF.

CDR3 amino acids: CASSLSPGGLGFF. The CDR3 DNA follows: TGTGCCAGCAGCCTCTCCCCCGGGGGGCTCGGATTCTTC. The rearrangement links TRBV4-2 to TRBJ2-1; maybe TRBD2 (7 bases). V was trimmed by 4 bases and J by 16 bases, leaving 20 bases between them. The CDR3 is made up of 13 amino acids. Looked up from germline, CDR1 is LGHNA and CDR2 is YNFKEQ.

CDR3 residues: CASSTLLPTAPNYGYTF. CDR3 in DNA: TGTGCCAGCAGCACATTACTACCGACGGCACCTAACTATGGCTACACCTTC. The chain is built from TRBV28 and TRBJ1-2; no reliable D call. The CDR3 has 17 residues. The germline V and J ends were trimmed by 6 bases and 0 bases, with 20 bases remaining between them. In germline, CDR1 is MDHEN, CDR2 SYDVKM.

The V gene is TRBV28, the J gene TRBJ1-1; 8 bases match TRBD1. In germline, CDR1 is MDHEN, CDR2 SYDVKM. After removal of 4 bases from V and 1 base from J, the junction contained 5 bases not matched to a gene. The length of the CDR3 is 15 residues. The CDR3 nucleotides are TGTGCCAGCAGTTGGAGCGGGACAGGGAACACTGAAGCTTTCTTT. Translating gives CASSWSGTGNTEAFF.

CDR3 sequence (DNA): TGTGCCAGCTTACTCCTTTCGGGACTCCTGAACACTGAAGCTTTCTTT. Translated, it gives CASLLLSGLLNTEAFF. The V and J genes are TRBV11-2 and TRBJ1-1; tentative D call: TRBD1 (5 bases). The CDR3 runs 16 residues. V was clipped by 8 bases and J by 0 bases, with 19 bases between them. Germline lookup yields CDR1 SGHAT and CDR2 FQNNGV.

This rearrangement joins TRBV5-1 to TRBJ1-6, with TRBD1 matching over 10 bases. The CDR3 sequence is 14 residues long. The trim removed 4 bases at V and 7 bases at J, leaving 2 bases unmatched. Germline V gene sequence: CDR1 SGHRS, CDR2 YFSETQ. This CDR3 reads CASSPGQGNSPLHF. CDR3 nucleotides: TGCGCCAGCAGCCCGGGACAGGGGAATTCACCCCTCCACTTT. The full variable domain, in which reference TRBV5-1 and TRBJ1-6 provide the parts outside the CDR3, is KAGVTQTPRYLIKTRGQQVTLSCSPISGHRSVSWYQQTPGQGLQFLFEYFSETQRNKGNFPGRFSGRQFSNSRSEMNVSTLELGDSALYLCASSPGQGNSPLHFGNGTRLTVT.

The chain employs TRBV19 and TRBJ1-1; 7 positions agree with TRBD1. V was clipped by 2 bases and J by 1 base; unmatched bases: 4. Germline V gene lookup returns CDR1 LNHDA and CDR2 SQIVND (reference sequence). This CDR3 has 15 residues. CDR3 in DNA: TGTGCCAGTAGTATACAGGGGGTCCCGAACACTGAAGCTTTCTTT. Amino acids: CASSIQGVPNTEAFF.

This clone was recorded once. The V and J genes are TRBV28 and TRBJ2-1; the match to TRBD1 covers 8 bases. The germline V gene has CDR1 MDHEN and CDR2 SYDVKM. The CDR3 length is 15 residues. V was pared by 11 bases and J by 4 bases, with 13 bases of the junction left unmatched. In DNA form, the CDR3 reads TGTGCCGTGCGCAAGCCGGGACAGGCATACAATGAGCAGTTCTTC. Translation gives CAVRKPGQAYNEQFF.

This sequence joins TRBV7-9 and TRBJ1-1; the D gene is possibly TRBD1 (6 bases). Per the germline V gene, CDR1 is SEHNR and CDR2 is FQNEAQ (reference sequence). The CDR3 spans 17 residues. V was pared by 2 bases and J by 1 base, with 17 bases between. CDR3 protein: CASSLSGALGRNTEAFF. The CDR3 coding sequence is TGTGCCAGCAGCTTATCAGGGGCGTTGGGACGGAACACTGAAGCTTTCTTT.

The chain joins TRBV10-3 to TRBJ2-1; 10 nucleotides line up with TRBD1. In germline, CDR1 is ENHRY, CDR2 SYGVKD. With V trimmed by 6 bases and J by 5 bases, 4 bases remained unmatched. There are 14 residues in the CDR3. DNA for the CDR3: TGTGCCATCAGAGAAGACAGGGGGCACAATGAGCAGTTCTTC. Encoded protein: CAIREDRGHNEQFF.

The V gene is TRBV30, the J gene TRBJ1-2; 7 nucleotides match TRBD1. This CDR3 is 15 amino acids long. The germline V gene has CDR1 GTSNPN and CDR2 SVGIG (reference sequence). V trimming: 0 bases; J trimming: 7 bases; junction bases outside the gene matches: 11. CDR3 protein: CAWSVWRTGLSGYTF. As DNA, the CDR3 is TGTGCCTGGAGTGTATGGCGGACAGGTTTGAGTGGCTACACCTTC.

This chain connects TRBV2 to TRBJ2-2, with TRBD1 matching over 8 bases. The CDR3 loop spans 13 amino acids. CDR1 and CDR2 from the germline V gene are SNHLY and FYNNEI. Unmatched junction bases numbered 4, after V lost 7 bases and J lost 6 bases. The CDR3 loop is CASTQGASGELFF. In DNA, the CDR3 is TGTGCCAGCACGCAGGGGGCGTCCGGGGAGCTGTTTTTT.

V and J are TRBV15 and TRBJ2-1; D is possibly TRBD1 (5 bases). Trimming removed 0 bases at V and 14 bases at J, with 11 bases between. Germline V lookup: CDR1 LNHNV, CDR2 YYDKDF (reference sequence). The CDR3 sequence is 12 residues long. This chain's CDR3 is CATSRDGAREFF. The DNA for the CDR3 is TGTGCCACCAGCAGAGATGGGGCACGGGAGTTCTTC.